This T cell receptor (beta chain) emerged from a study of CD8 T cells in ankylosing spondylitis. As the method for making TCR beta libraries, quantitative 5'-RACE with molecular barcodes was used. TCRdb re-analysed the 5' RACE reads in MiXCR, keeping a single row per CDR3 protein. The repertoire consists of approximately 130,000 distinct CDR3 sequences, with about a tenth occurring once and the leading ten covering 2.5% to 3.5%. V was pared by 5 bases and J by 5 bases, with 7 bases of the junction left unmatched. Per the germline V gene, CDR1 is SGHRS and CDR2 is YFSETQ. The CDR3 sequence is 13 residues long. Remarks on this clonotype: Its antigen is unidentified.

Study results and limitations: Seven or eight highly homologous variants formed a TCR beta motif that appeared characteristic of ankylosing spondylitis blood. Before this, some motif variants had been reported in reactive arthritis synovial fluid and blood. Disease-associated clonotypes exhibited CD8+ identity and were relatively infrequent in peripheral blood.

The TCR comes from a male donor with ankylosing spondylitis or in good health (not recorded which). The genes are TRBV5-1 and TRBJ2-7, with 7 bases identical to TRBD2. Source material: blood, either unsorted or a sorted T cell fraction (not recorded which). The CDR3 region has the DNA TGCGCCAGCAGGCCTGGTGGGGGGGACGAGCAGTACTTC. This encodes CASRPGGGDEQYF.